These 26 T cell receptor beta chains were all obtained from the same sample, sequenced in a study of cytomegalovirus exposure and HLA in healthy donors. The study ran its PCR with 60 Vbeta and 13 Jbeta primers. The repertoire was sequenced with immunoSEQ multiplex PCR; TCRdb's copy has only in-frame clones and lacks some. This listing includes tens of thousands of clones. Sequencing input: PBMCs. The receptor source for this set is a woman between 45 and 60 years old in good health and CMV-seropositive.

The genes are TRBV4-3 and TRBJ2-1, with 14 bases aligning to TRBD2. Germline V gene lookup returns CDR1 LGHNA and CDR2 YSLEER. This CDR3 region has 19 residues. The J segment lost 2 bases and the V segment lost 3 bases, leaving 9 bases of the junction unmatched. The CDR3 loop is CASSHRLAGGLLTYNEQFF. Here the CDR3 DNA reads TGCGCCAGCAGCCACAGACTAGCGGGGGGGCTCTTAACCTACAATGAGCAGTTCTTC.

The J gene is TRBJ2-7, the V gene TRBV4-2; 12 bases fit TRBD2. With V trimmed by 1 base and J by 6 bases, 7 bases remained unmatched. Germline CDR1 and CDR2: LGHNA and YNFKEQ. The CDR3 runs to 16 residues. The CDR3 loop reads CASSQAASGGASEQYF. CDR3 bases: TGTGCCAGCAGCCAAGCGGCTAGCGGGGGGGCGAGCGAGCAGTACTTC.

This rearrangement joins TRBV2 to TRBJ2-1; 14 positions match TRBD2. The CDR3 spans 16 residues. V gave up 6 bases and J gave up 8 bases; unmatched junction bases: 9. The germline gives CDR1 SNHLY, CDR2 FYNNEI. The DNA for the CDR3 is TGTGCCAGCAGCAAGACTAGCGGGAGGGGCCTACATGAGCAGTTCTTC. Translating gives CASSKTSGRGLHEQFF.

The chain carries TRBV19 and TRBJ2-7; D is unclear. Trimming cost V 1 base and J 5 bases, with 9 bases left between them. CDR1 LNHDA and CDR2 SQIVND come from the germline V gene (reference sequence). This CDR3 contains 13 residues. CDR3 nucleotides: TGTGCCAGTAGTATAGGACGCGGAGACGAGCAGTACTTC. Translating it yields CASSIGRGDEQYF.

The chain is built from TRBV6-5 and TRBJ2-1, with 11 bases aligning to TRBD2. V dropped 7 bases and J dropped 8; count of bases not matched to a gene: 10. Germline assignment: CDR1 MNHEY and CDR2 SVGAGI. This CDR3 is built from 15 residues. The CDR3 coding sequence is TGTGCCAGCACCGTTAGCGGGGGGGCCGTCTATGAGCAGTTCTTC. Translating it yields CASTVSGGAVYEQFF.

The chain has TRBV4-1 and TRBJ2-5; tentative D call: TRBD1 (5 bases). The ends were cut back, 3 bases at V and 5 bases at J, with 10 bases in the middle. Germline V gene lookup returns CDR1 MGHRA and CDR2 YSYEKL. There are 13 residues in the CDR3. The chain's CDR3 is CASSHPGMETQYF. In DNA, the CDR3 is TGCGCCAGCAGCCACCCAGGGATGGAGACCCAGTACTTC.

The genes are TRBV4-2 and TRBJ1-5, with 7 nucleotides matching TRBD1. V shed 4 bases and J 5 bases; nucleotides not matched to a gene: 5. Germline values: CDR1 LGHNA, CDR2 YNFKEQ. The CDR3 is 14 amino acids. CDR3 nucleotide sequence: TGTGCCAGCAGCCCGAGCCAGGGGGATCAGCCCCAGCATTTT. It specifies CASSPSQGDQPQHF.

The V gene is TRBV6-5, the J gene TRBJ1-2; unclear D gene. There are 13 residues in the CDR3. V gave up 1 base and J gave up 1 base, with 4 bases separating them. CDR1 and CDR2 from the germline V gene are MNHEY and SVGAGI. The CDR3 spells CASSYFSNYGYTF. For the CDR3, the DNA is TGTGCCAGCAGTTACTTCAGTAACTATGGCTACACCTTC.

This chain's CDR3 is CASSAGWPAFF. For the CDR3, the DNA is TGTGCCAGCAGTGCGGGTTGGCCAGCTTTCTTT. The J gene is TRBJ1-1, the V gene TRBV2; D remains unclear. Per germline, CDR1 SNHLY and CDR2 FYNNEI. The ends were cut back, 4 bases at V and 10 bases at J, with 10 bases in the middle. This CDR3 spans 11 amino acids.

V is TRBV9 and J is TRBJ2-3, with D possibly TRBD2 on 6 matching bases. Trimming cost V 1 base and J 4 bases, with 16 bases left between them. In germline, CDR1 is SGDLS, CDR2 YYNGEE. CDR3 length equals 16 residues. CDR3: CASSVTHAGSADTQYF. DNA for the CDR3: TGTGCCAGCAGCGTAACCCACGCGGGAAGTGCAGATACGCAGTATTTT. The complete variable domain, with remaining parts taken from reference TRBV9 and TRBJ2-3, reads DSGVTQTPKHLITATGQRVTLRCSPRSGDLSVYWYQQSLDQGLQFLIQYYNGEERAKGNILERFSAQQFPDLHSELNLSSLELGDSALYFCASSVTHAGSADTQYFGPGTRLTVL.

V gene TRBV5-5 combines with J gene TRBJ1-5; 7 nucleotides agree with TRBD1. The CDR3 has 16 amino acids. Trimming took 4 bases from V and 0 from J; bases not matched to a gene: 7. The germline V gene has CDR1 SGHKS and CDR2 YYEKEE (reference sequence). The CDR3 region has the DNA TGTGCCAGCAGCCCCGTGACAGGGTATAGCAATCAGCCCCAGCATTTT. It translates to CASSPVTGYSNQPQHF.

The V and J genes are TRBV7-3 and TRBJ2-2; 12 bases match TRBD2. Trimming at V came to 5 bases and at J to 6 bases, leaving 7 bases not matched to a gene. This CDR3 is 16 amino acids long. CDR1 SGHTA and CDR2 FQGTGA come from the germline V gene. This chain's CDR3 is CASSPSGGAIPGELFF. CDR3 nucleotides: TGTGCCAGCAGCCCTAGCGGGGGGGCAATCCCCGGGGAGCTGTTTTTT.

This CDR3 is CASIGARQGQGYTF. CDR3 in DNA: TGTGCCAGTATCGGGGCCCGACAGGGACAAGGCTACACCTTC. The chain carries TRBV19 and TRBJ1-2; 7 bases align to TRBD1. The J segment lost 8 bases and the V segment lost 7 bases, leaving 13 bases of the junction unmatched. The CDR3 is 14 residues long. The germline gives CDR1 LNHDA, CDR2 SQIVND (reference sequence). The whole variable domain, remainder taken from reference TRBV19 and TRBJ1-2, is DGGITQSPKYLFRKEGQNVTLSCEQNLNHDAMYWYRQDPGQGLRLIYYSQIVNDFQKGDIAEGYSVSREKKESFPLTVTSAQKNPTAFYLCASIGARQGQGYTFGSGTRLTVV.

The chain is built from TRBV9 and TRBJ1-5, with 9 bases lining up with TRBD1. This CDR3 comprises 15 residues. The junction had 5 bases not matched to a gene; V was cut back by 3 bases and J by 4 bases. Germline CDR1 is SGDLS and CDR2 is YYNGEE. The CDR3 loop reads CASSGGDRANQPQHF. In nucleotides, the CDR3 is TGTGCCAGCAGCGGGGGGGACAGGGCGAATCAGCCCCAGCATTTT.

V gene TRBV28 combines with J gene TRBJ1-2, with no clear D. V gave up 7 bases and J gave up 6 bases, with 21 bases separating them. The CDR3 length is 15 residues. Germline V gene lookup returns CDR1 MDHEN and CDR2 SYDVKM. CDR3 DNA: TGTGCCAGCACCCCCCATGTGAGCCGGGTCGATGGCTACACCTTC. Protein sequence: CASTPHVSRVDGYTF.

V gene TRBV5-1 combines with J gene TRBJ2-5, with D maybe TRBD2 (6 bases). There are 15 residues in the CDR3. CDR1 and CDR2 (germline): SGHRS, YFSETQ. V gave up 2 bases and J gave up 1 base, with 12 bases separating them. Here the CDR3 DNA reads TGCGCCAGCAGCTTTCAAGTCGGGAGCCAAGAGACCCAGTACTTC. Residues: CASSFQVGSQETQYF.

The rearrangement links TRBV6-1 to TRBJ1-2; possibly TRBD1 for D (5 bases). Germline values: CDR1 MNHNS, CDR2 SASEGT. The CDR3 spans 14 residues. V lost 7 bases to trimming and J lost 0 bases, with 12 bases between them. This CDR3 is CASIGGTSNYGYTF. CDR3 in DNA: TGTGCCAGCATCGGGGGGACTTCTAACTATGGCTACACCTTC.

The genes are TRBV18 and TRBJ2-3; 11 bases are a match to TRBD2. J lost 0 bases, V lost 3 bases, and 8 bases had no gene match. The CDR3 spans 18 residues. From germline, CDR1 is KGHSH and CDR2 LQKENI. The CDR3 loop is CASSPGASGGLSTDTQYF. In DNA, the CDR3 is TGTGCCAGCTCACCCGGGGCTAGCGGGGGGCTAAGCACAGATACGCAGTATTTT.

The V call is TRBV4-2, the J call TRBJ2-2; 8 nucleotides align to TRBD1. With V trimmed by 0 bases and J by 5 bases, 5 bases remained unmatched. The CDR3 loop spans 16 amino acids. Germline loops: CDR1 LGHNA, CDR2 YNFKEQ. The CDR3 coding sequence is TGTGCCAGCAGCCAAGACAGGGGGCGGGTTACCGGGGAGCTGTTTTTT. It specifies CASSQDRGRVTGELFF.

CDR3 in amino acids: CASSRLIVNTEAFF. The CDR3 region has the DNA TGTGCCAGTAGTAGACTGATTGTGAACACTGAAGCTTTCTTT. V and J are TRBV19 and TRBJ1-1; D ambiguous. Germline V gene sequence: CDR1 LNHDA, CDR2 SQIVND (reference sequence). The ends were cut back, 4 bases at V and 0 bases at J, with 9 bases in the middle. The CDR3 consists of 14 residues.

The chain joins TRBV18 to TRBJ1-5, with TRBD1 as a possible D gene (5 bases). This CDR3 spans 17 amino acids. The germline V gene encodes CDR1 KGHSH and CDR2 LQKENI. The germline V and J ends were trimmed by 3 bases and 0 bases, with 15 bases remaining between them. The CDR3 is CASSPTGRRGSNQPQHF. The CDR3 DNA reads TGTGCCAGCTCACCTACAGGCAGGAGGGGTAGCAATCAGCCCCAGCATTTT.

The chain couples TRBV18 to TRBJ2-6; D is ambiguous. Trimming cost V 2 bases and J 0 bases, with 11 bases left between them. CDR3 length: 17 residues. CDR1 is KGHSH, CDR2 LQKENI, per germline. The CDR3 sequence is CASSPSVSDSGANVLTF. The CDR3 coding sequence is TGTGCCAGCTCACCATCGGTTTCCGACTCTGGGGCCAACGTCCTGACTTTC.

V gene TRBV6-5 combines with J gene TRBJ1-2; 7 bases line up with TRBD1. Per the germline V gene, CDR1 is MNHEY and CDR2 is SVGAGI. With V trimmed by 5 bases and J by 3 bases, 9 bases remained unmatched. This CDR3 has 15 amino acids. The CDR3 sequence: CASSRTDRAYYGYTF. In DNA form, the CDR3 reads TGTGCCAGCAGTCGAACTGACAGGGCATACTATGGCTACACCTTC.

The chain is built from TRBV30 and TRBJ1-2; the D gene is possibly TRBD1 (6 bases). The germline V gene has CDR1 GTSNPN and CDR2 SVGIG (reference sequence). The CDR3 is 13 amino acids. The V gene lost 4 bases and the J gene lost 7 bases, with 16 bases spanning the gap. This CDR3 is CAWTPQGMSGYTF. For the CDR3, the DNA is TGTGCCTGGACCCCACAGGGAATGAGTGGCTACACCTTC.

The chain couples TRBV7-9 to TRBJ1-2, with D tentatively TRBD1 (5 bases). The ends were cut back, 5 bases at V and 5 bases at J, with 15 bases in the middle. The CDR3 is 14 amino acids. The germline CDR1 and CDR2 sequences are SEHNR and FQNEAQ (reference sequence). CDR3 sequence reads: CASSRAGQEYGYTF. The DNA for the CDR3 is TGTGCCAGCAGCAGGGCAGGGCAGGAATATGGCTACACCTTC.

The rearrangement joins TRBV5-1 to TRBJ1-2; 7 positions agree with TRBD1. Germline CDR1 and CDR2: SGHRS and YFSETQ. Germline trimming cut 3 bases from V and 0 bases from J; bases unmatched to any gene: 5. The CDR3 length is 15 residues. The CDR3 loop is CASSSRDRANYGYTF. The CDR3 nucleotides read TGCGCCAGCAGCTCCCGGGACAGAGCTAACTATGGCTACACCTTC.